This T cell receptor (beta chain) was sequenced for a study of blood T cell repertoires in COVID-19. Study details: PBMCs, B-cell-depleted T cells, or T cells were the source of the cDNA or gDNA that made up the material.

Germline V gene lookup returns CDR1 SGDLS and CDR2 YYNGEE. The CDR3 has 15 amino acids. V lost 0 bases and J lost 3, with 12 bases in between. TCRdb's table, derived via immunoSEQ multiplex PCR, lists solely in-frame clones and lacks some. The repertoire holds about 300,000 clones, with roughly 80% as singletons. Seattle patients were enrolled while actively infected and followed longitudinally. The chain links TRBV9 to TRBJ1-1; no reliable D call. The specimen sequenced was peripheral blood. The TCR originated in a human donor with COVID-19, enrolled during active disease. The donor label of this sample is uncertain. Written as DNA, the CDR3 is TGTGCCAGCAGCGTAGTCCGAGATGGTGACACTGAAGCTTTCTTT. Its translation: CASSVVRDGDTEAFF.